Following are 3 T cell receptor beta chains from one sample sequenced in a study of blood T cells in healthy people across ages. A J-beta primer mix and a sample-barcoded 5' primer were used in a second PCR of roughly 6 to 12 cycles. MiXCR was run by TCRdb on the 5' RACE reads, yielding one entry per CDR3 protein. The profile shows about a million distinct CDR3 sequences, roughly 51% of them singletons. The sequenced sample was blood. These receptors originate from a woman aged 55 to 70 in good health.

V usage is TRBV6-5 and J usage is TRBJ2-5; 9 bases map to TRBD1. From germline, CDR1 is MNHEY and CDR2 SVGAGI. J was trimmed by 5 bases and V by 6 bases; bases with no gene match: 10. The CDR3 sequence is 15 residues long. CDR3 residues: CASRGGQGKLETQYF. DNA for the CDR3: TGTGCCAGCAGGGGTGGACAGGGGAAATTGGAGACCCAGTACTTC.

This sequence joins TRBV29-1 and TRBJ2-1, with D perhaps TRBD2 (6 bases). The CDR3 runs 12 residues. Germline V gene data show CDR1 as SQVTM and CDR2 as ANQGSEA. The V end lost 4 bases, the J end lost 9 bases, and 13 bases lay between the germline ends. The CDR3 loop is CSVGEAGSEQFF. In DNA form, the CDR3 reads TGCAGCGTTGGAGAGGCGGGAAGTGAGCAGTTCTTC.

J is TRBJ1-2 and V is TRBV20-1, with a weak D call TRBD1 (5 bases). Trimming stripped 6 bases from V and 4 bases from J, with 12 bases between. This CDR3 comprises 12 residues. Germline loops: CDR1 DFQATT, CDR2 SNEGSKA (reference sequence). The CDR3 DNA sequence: TGCAGTGCGACAACAAGGGGCTATGGCTACACCTTC. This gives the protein CSATTRGYGYTF.